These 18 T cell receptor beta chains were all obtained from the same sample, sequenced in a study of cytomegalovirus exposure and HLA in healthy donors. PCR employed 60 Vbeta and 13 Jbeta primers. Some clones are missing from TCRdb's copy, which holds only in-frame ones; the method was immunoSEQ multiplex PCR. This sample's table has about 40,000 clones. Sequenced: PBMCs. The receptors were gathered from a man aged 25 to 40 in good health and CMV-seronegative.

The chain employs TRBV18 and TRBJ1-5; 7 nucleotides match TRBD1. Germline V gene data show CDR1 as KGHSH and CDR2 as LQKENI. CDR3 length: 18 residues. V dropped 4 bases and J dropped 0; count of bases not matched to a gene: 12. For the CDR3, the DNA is TGTGCCAGCTCACTAATCCCGGGACAGAAGAATAGCAATCAGCCCCAGCATTTT. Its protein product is CASSLIPGQKNSNQPQHF. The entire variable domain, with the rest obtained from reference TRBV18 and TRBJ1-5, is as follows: NAGVMQNPRHLVRRRGQEARLRCSPMKGHSHVYWYRQLPEEGLKFMVYLQKENIIDESGMPKERFSAEFPKEGPSILRIQQVVRGDSAAYFCASSLIPGQKNSNQPQHFGDGTRLSIL.

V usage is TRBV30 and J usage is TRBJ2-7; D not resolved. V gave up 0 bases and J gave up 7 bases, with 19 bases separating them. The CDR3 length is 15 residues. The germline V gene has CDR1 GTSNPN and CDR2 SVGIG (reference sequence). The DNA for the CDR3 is TGTGCCTGGAGTGTAAATTATATAGGAGTGGAGGAGCAGTACTTC. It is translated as CAWSVNYIGVEEQYF.

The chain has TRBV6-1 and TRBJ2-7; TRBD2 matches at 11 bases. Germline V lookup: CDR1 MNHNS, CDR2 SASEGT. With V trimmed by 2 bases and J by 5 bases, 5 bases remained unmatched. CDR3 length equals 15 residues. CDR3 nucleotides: TGTGCCAGCAGTGAATGGAGTAGCGGGGGGGACGAGCAGTACTTC. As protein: CASSEWSSGGDEQYF.

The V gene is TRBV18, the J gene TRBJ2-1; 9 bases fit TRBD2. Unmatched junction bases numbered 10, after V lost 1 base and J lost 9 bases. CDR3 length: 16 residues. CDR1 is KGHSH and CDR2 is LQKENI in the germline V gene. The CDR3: CASSPLPRLADSEQFF. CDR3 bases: TGTGCCAGCTCACCACTTCCGAGACTAGCGGATAGTGAGCAGTTCTTC.

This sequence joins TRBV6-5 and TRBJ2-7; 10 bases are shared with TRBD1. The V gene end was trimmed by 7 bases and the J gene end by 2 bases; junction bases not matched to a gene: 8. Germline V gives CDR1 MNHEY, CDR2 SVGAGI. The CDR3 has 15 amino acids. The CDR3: CASTLTGQGTYEQYF. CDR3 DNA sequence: TGTGCCAGCACCTTAACGGGACAGGGGACCTACGAGCAGTACTTC.

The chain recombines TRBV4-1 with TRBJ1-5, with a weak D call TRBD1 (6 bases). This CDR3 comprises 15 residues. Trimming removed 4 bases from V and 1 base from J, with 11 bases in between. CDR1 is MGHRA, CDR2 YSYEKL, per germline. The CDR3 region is CASSLIQGSNQPQHF. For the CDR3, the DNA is TGCGCCAGCAGCCTTATTCAGGGGAGCAATCAGCCCCAGCATTTT.

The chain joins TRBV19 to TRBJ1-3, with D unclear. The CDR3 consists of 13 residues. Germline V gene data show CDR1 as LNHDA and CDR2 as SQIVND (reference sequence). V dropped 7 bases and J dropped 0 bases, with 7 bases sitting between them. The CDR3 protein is CASKSLSGNTIYF. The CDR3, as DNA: TGTGCCAGTAAATCCCTCTCTGGAAACACCATATATTTT.

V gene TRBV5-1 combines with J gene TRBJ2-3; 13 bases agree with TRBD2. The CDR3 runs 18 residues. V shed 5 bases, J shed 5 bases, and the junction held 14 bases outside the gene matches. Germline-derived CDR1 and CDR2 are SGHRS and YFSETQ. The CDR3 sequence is CASRYSALAGGPGDTQYF. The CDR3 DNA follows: TGCGCCAGCAGATACTCCGCACTAGCGGGGGGGCCGGGAGATACGCAGTATTTT.

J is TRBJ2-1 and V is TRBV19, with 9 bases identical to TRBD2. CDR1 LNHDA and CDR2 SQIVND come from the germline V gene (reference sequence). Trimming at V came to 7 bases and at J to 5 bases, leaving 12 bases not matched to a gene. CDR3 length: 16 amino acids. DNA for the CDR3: TGTGCCAGTAAGGCCTTTCTAGCGGGAACCGACAATGAGCAGTTCTTC. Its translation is CASKAFLAGTDNEQFF.

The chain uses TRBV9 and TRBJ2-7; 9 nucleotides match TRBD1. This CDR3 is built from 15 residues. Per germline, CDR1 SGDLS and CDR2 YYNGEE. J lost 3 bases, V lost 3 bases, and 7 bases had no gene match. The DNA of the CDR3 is TGTGCCAGCAGCGAGGAGGGACAGGGTTACTACGAGCAGTACTTC. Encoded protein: CASSEEGQGYYEQYF. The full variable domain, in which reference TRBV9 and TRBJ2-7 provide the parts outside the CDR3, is DSGVTQTPKHLITATGQRVTLRCSPRSGDLSVYWYQQSLDQGLQFLIQYYNGEERAKGNILERFSAQQFPDLHSELNLSSLELGDSALYFCASSEEGQGYYEQYFGPGTRLTVT.

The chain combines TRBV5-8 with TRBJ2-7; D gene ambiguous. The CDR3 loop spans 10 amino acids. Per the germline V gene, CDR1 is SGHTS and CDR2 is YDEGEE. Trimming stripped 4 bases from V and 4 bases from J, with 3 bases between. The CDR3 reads CASSHYEQYF. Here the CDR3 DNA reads TGTGCCAGCAGCCATTACGAGCAGTACTTC.

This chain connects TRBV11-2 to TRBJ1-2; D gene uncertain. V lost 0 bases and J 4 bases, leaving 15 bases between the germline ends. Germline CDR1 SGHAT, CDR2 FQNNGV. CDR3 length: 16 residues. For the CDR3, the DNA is TGTGCCAGCAGCTTAGATCAGAGGGCCCTAGCCTATGGCTACACCTTC. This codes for CASSLDQRALAYGYTF.

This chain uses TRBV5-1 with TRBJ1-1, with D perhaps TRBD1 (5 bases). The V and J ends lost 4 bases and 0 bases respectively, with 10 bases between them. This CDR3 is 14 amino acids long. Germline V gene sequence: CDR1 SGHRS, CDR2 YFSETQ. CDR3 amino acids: CASSPGRVNTEAFF. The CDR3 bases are TGCGCCAGCAGCCCTGGCAGGGTGAACACTGAAGCTTTCTTT.

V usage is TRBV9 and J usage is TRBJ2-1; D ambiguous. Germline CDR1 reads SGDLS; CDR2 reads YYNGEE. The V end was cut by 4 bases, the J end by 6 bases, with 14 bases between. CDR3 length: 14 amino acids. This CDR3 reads CASSPGPYPNEQFF. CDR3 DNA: TGTGCCAGCAGCCCGGGTCCTTATCCCAATGAGCAGTTCTTC.

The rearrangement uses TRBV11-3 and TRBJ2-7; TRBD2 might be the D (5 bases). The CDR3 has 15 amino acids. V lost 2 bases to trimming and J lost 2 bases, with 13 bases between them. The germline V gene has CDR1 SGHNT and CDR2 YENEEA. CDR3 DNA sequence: TGTGCCAGCAGCTTATCGGGGAAAAAGGCCTACGAGCAGTACTTC. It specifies CASSLSGKKAYEQYF.

DNA of the CDR3: TGTGCCAGCTCACGGGACAGGGAAAATCAGCCCCAGCATTTT. It is translated as CASSRDRENQPQHF. The V call is TRBV18, the J call TRBJ1-5; 9 bases align to TRBD1. Germline CDR1 KGHSH, CDR2 LQKENI. This CDR3 comprises 14 residues. Germline trimming cut 4 bases from V and 4 bases from J; bases unmatched to any gene: 2.

The CDR3 spells CASSVGGGIDYEQYF. The DNA for the CDR3 is TGTGCCAGCAGCGTAGGGGGGGGAATTGATTACGAGCAGTACTTC. This rearrangement joins TRBV9 to TRBJ2-7; 7 nucleotides agree with TRBD2. V was pared by 0 bases and J by 4 bases, with 7 bases of the junction left unmatched. The germline V gene encodes CDR1 SGDLS and CDR2 YYNGEE. The CDR3 has 15 residues.

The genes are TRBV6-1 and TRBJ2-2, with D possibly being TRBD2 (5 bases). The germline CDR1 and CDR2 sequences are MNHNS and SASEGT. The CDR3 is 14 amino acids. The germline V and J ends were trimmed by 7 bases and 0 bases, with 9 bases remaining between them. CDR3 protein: CASKRAANTGELFF. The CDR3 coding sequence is TGTGCCAGCAAGAGGGCGGCGAACACCGGGGAGCTGTTTTTT.